This TCR beta chain is from a study of CD8 T cells in ankylosing spondylitis. General study points: In ankylosing spondylitis patients, matched synovial fluid reportedly showed significant enrichment of disease-linked clones.

With molecular barcodes, quantitative 5'-RACE was used to make the TCR beta libraries. From the 5' RACE reads, TCRdb called clonotypes with MiXCR, one entry per CDR3 protein. The table lists a few hundred thousand distinct CDR3 sequences, roughly 20% of them singletons. This clonotype came up many times. Its antigen is unknown. The sequencing sample was made of blood, either unsorted or a sorted T cell fraction (not recorded which). The clonotype originates from a male donor with ankylosing spondylitis or in good health (not recorded which).

CDR3 in amino acids: CSVAEADQSRNGYTF. In DNA form, the CDR3 reads TGCAGCGTTGCCGAGGCAGATCAGTCCCGGAATGGCTACACCTTC. The J gene is TRBJ1-2, the V gene TRBV29-1; D remains unclear. V gave up 4 bases and J gave up 6 bases, with 21 bases separating them. Germline values: CDR1 SQVTM, CDR2 ANQGSEA. The length of the CDR3 is 15 residues.